This TCR beta chain was retrieved from a study of graft-versus-host responses after intestinal transplantation. About the research overall: After anti-thymocyte globulin induction, recipients took tacrolimus and steroids for about 3 years.

Findings of the study overall: Early post-transplant HvG declines were associated with peak circulating GvH clone levels.

TCRdb's copy holds only in-frame clones and misses some; the assay was immunoSEQ multiplex PCR. The data hold around 100,000 clones, with roughly 89% observed a single time. For this clone: Its antigen is unidentified.

The clonotype originates from a human donor who was the organ donor for an intestinal transplant. The input for sequencing was unstimulated CD4+ T cells sorted from spleen or lymph node cells, taken before transplant.

CDR3 loop: CASSQRQGVRDTQYF. Here the CDR3 DNA reads TGTGCCAGCAGCCAAAGACAGGGAGTGAGAGATACGCAGTATTTT. This chain uses TRBV11-1 with TRBJ2-3; 7 bases match TRBD1. This CDR3 contains 15 residues. V shed 5 bases, J shed 5 bases, and the junction held 10 bases outside the gene matches. CDR1 SGHAT and CDR2 FQDESV come from the germline V gene (reference sequence).